The present T cell receptor beta chain was sequenced within a study of cytomegalovirus exposure and HLA in healthy donors. The length of the CDR3 is 14 residues. The germline V gene has CDR1 MNHEY and CDR2 SVGAGI. Deletions cut 9 bases from V and 4 bases from J, with 18 bases between. Study-wide points: Accurate prediction of HLA-A and HLA-B alleles (for most subjects) was reportedly achieved from TCR beta sequences.

13 Jbeta primers and 60 Vbeta primers were used for the PCR. Generated by immunoSEQ multiplex PCR, the TCRdb table keeps only in-frame clones and is missing some. The sample lists under 200,000 clones, over 75% occurring once. The donors were healthy bone marrow donors. Though nominally healthy at sampling, donors likely had unrecorded immune exposures. A note on this clone: Its antigen is unidentified.

Sequencing input: PBMCs. The genes are TRBV6-5 and TRBJ1-2, with a tentative D call TRBD1 (5 bases). The sequence was collected from a man in his fifties or sixties in good health and CMV-seropositive. The CDR3 reads CASYAGGGFYGYTF. In nucleotides, the CDR3 is TGTGCCAGTTACGCGGGGGGAGGTTTCTATGGCTACACCTTC.